These 23 T cell receptor beta chains were sequenced from one sample in a study of T cell repertoires in ileal Crohn's disease. Produced via immunoSEQ multiplex PCR; TCRdb's table is partial and in-frame only. The table shows approximately 13,000 clones, with around 80% occurring only once. Specified time point: neoterminal ileum biopsy at postoperative endoscopy, about 6 months after surgery. The sample was ileal tissue. The receptors stem from an adult with Crohn's disease.

The chain recombines TRBV7-6 with TRBJ2-3; perhaps TRBD1 as D (6 bases). With 0 bases removed from V and 4 bases from J, the gap between germline ends came to 11 bases. Per germline, CDR1 SGHVS and CDR2 FNYEAQ. This CDR3 comprises 15 residues. The chain's CDR3 is CASSLAGAGPDTQYF. The CDR3 DNA reads as TGTGCCAGCAGCTTAGCGGGGGCCGGACCAGATACGCAGTATTTT.

The chain employs TRBV9 and TRBJ2-3, with 7 positions matching TRBD2. Germline CDR1 SGDLS, CDR2 YYNGEE. The length of the CDR3 is 17 residues. V was clipped by 3 bases and J by 5 bases; unmatched bases: 15. The CDR3 DNA reads TGTGCCAGCAGCGCTGCCGGCTTCGGCGGGGGTGGAGATACGCAGTATTTT. It is translated as CASSAAGFGGGGDTQYF. Together with reference TRBV9 and TRBJ2-3, the CDR3 gives the full variable domain: DSGVTQTPKHLITATGQRVTLRCSPRSGDLSVYWYQQSLDQGLQFLIQYYNGEERAKGNILERFSAQQFPDLHSELNLSSLELGDSALYFCASSAAGFGGGGDTQYFGPGTRLTVL.

This chain connects TRBV9 to TRBJ1-6, with 9 bases lining up with TRBD1. The germline gives CDR1 SGDLS, CDR2 YYNGEE. The CDR3 covers 18 residues. Losses at the gene ends were 3 bases for V and 6 bases for J; bases not matched to a gene: 13. The CDR3 nucleotides read TGTGCCAGCAGCGGAGGGACAGGGACTTCCTACCTTAATTCACCCCTCCACTTT. This translates into CASSGGTGTSYLNSPLHF. Variable domain in full (rest from reference TRBV9 and TRBJ1-6): DSGVTQTPKHLITATGQRVTLRCSPRSGDLSVYWYQQSLDQGLQFLIQYYNGEERAKGNILERFSAQQFPDLHSELNLSSLELGDSALYFCASSGGTGTSYLNSPLHFGNGTRLTVT.

J is TRBJ2-1 and V is TRBV5-1; unclear D gene. V was clipped by 4 bases and J by 6 bases, with 8 bases between them. Germline CDR1 SGHRS, CDR2 YFSETQ. This CDR3 is built from 12 residues. The CDR3 DNA reads as TGCGCCAGCAGCCCCTCGGGCAATGAGCAGTTCTTC. Translation gives CASSPSGNEQFF.

This chain joins TRBV7-9 and TRBJ2-5; D perhaps matches TRBD2 (5 bases). Germline CDR1 and CDR2: SEHNR and FQNEAQ (reference sequence). The CDR3 runs 14 residues. Trimming cost V 7 bases and J 1 base, with 13 bases left between them. CDR3 region: CASTRDYPQETQYF. Here the CDR3 DNA reads TGTGCCAGCACCAGAGACTATCCCCAAGAGACCCAGTACTTC.

The chain links TRBV29-1 to TRBJ2-2; TRBD1 agrees at 7 bases. J lost 4 bases, V lost 5 bases, and 7 bases had no gene match. The CDR3 extends over 14 amino acids. Germline CDR1 and CDR2: SQVTM and ANQGSEA. CDR3 coding DNA: TGCAGCGTTCAACAGGGGTGGGGCACCGGGGAGCTGTTTTTT. Amino acids: CSVQQGWGTGELFF.

The CDR3 nucleotides are TGTGCCAGCAGCTTGCGGGGGCCGAGCTCCTACAATGAGCAGTTCTTC. It is translated as CASSLRGPSSYNEQFF. The chain employs TRBV9 and TRBJ2-1, with D maybe TRBD2 (7 bases). The germline CDR1 and CDR2 sequences are SGDLS and YYNGEE. Trimming pared 4 bases from V and 0 bases from J, leaving 14 bases between. This CDR3 is 16 amino acids long.

The chain carries TRBV18 and TRBJ1-4; 7 bases are a match to TRBD1. The V segment lost 3 bases and the J segment 8 bases; nucleotides outside the gene matches: 15. The CDR3 length is 17 residues. Germline values: CDR1 KGHSH, CDR2 LQKENI. CDR3 amino acids: CASSPLVGTAEGEKLFF. The CDR3 nucleotides read TGTGCCAGCTCACCCCTCGTGGGGACAGCCGAAGGCGAAAAACTGTTTTTT.

This chain joins TRBV7-9 and TRBJ1-2, with unresolved D. The V gene lost 5 bases and the J gene lost 3 bases, with 7 bases spanning the gap. CDR1 and CDR2 (germline): SEHNR, FQNEAQ (reference sequence). This CDR3 spans 12 amino acids. In DNA form, the CDR3 reads TGTGCCAGCAGCGACAACTACTATGGCTACACCTTC. Its protein is CASSDNYYGYTF.

This clone was picked up one time. A junction end diverges from the germline sequence, so it may reflect a read error. CDR3 loop: CASSLVQGASYEQYF. The CDR3, as DNA: TGTGCTAGCAGCCTCGTACAGGGGGCTTCCTACGAGCAGTACTTC. The V call is TRBV7-7, the J call TRBJ2-7; TRBD1 matches at 9 bases. Germline V gene data show CDR1 as SSHAT and CDR2 as FNYEAQ (reference sequence). This CDR3 is built from 15 residues.

V and J are TRBV2 and TRBJ2-5; the D is unclear. CDR1 and CDR2 (germline): SNHLY, FYNNEI. V was clipped by 1 base and J by 5 bases, with 11 bases between them. The CDR3 is made up of 14 amino acids. For the CDR3, the DNA is TGTGCCAGCAGTGAAGGTAGTGAGGTCGAGACCCAGTACTTC. The encoded protein is CASSEGSEVETQYF.

This chain connects TRBV7-9 to TRBJ2-3, with 7 bases aligning to TRBD2. V was clipped by 11 bases and J by 0 bases; unmatched bases: 8. Germline V gene data show CDR1 as SEHNR and CDR2 as FQNEAQ (reference sequence). CDR3 length equals 14 residues. CDR3 residues: CAGGGFSSTDTQYF. CDR3 coding DNA: TGTGCCGGGGGAGGGTTCTCTAGCACAGATACGCAGTATTTT.

The rearrangement links TRBV6-6 to TRBJ2-7; TRBD2 might be the D (6 bases). There are 16 residues in the CDR3. V lost 5 bases to trimming and J lost 2 bases, with 19 bases between them. The germline CDR1 and CDR2 sequences are MNHNY and SVGAGI (reference sequence). The CDR3 loop reads CASSLPRAWGAYEQYF. DNA for the CDR3: TGTGCCAGCAGTCTCCCTCGGGCCTGGGGGGCCTACGAGCAGTACTTC.

The V gene is TRBV2, the J gene TRBJ2-3; TRBD2 matches at 15 bases. Germline V gene sequence: CDR1 SNHLY, CDR2 FYNNEI. The J segment lost 1 base and the V segment lost 7 bases, leaving 6 bases of the junction unmatched. The CDR3 has 17 amino acids. CDR3 sequence: CASTVGTSGGRTDTQYF. In DNA form, the CDR3 reads TGTGCCAGCACCGTGGGGACTAGCGGGGGGCGCACAGATACGCAGTATTTT.

The chain is built from TRBV27 and TRBJ2-1; TRBD1 matches at 9 bases. V dropped 5 bases and J dropped 8; count of bases not matched to a gene: 22. Germline V gene data show CDR1 as MNHEY and CDR2 as SMNVEV (reference sequence). The CDR3 extends over 19 amino acids. CDR3 sequence: CASSVRTGEVMSIMDEQFF. The CDR3 DNA is TGTGCCAGCAGTGTTAGGACAGGGGAAGTCATGAGTATAATGGATGAGCAGTTCTTC.

A remark on this clone: One end of the junction does not line up with germline, which may come from a read error. The chain recombines TRBV7-7 with TRBJ2-7; possibly TRBD1 for D (5 bases). This CDR3 is built from 13 residues. From germline, CDR1 is SSHAT and CDR2 FNYEAQ (reference sequence). CDR3 in DNA: TGTGCTAGCAGCTTAGGTCTTGGGGCAGGGCAGTACTTC. Its translation is CASSLGLGAGQYF. The full variable domain, rest sourced from reference TRBV7-7 and TRBJ2-7, is GAGVSQSPRYKVTKRGQDVTLRCDPISSHATLYWYQQALGQGPEFLTYFNYEAQPDKSGLPSDRFSAERPEGSISTLTIQRTEQRDSAMYRCASSLGLGAGQYFGPGTRLTVT.

The chain joins TRBV6-5 to TRBJ2-7; 15 bases map to TRBD2. Looked up from germline, CDR1 is MNHEY and CDR2 is SVGAGI. The CDR3 runs to 16 residues. Trimming at V came to 4 bases and at J to 6 bases, leaving 7 bases not matched to a gene. CDR3 in DNA: TGTGCCAGCAGTTTCCGAGGGACTAGCGGGAGGTCCGAGCAGTACTTC. Its translation: CASSFRGTSGRSEQYF.

This chain joins TRBV13 and TRBJ2-2; tentatively, D is TRBD2 (6 bases). Germline V gene sequence: CDR1 PRHDT, CDR2 FYEKMQ (reference sequence). The CDR3 runs to 17 residues. Trimming stripped 2 bases from V and 6 bases from J, with 19 bases between. CDR3 in DNA: TGTGCCAGCAGCTTACTTGTTGCCGGGGGAAGGTCCGGGGAGCTGTTTTTT. It yields the protein CASSLLVAGGRSGELFF.

The chain employs TRBV7-9 and TRBJ2-2; 10 bases match TRBD1. CDR1 is SEHNR and CDR2 is FQNEAQ in the germline V gene (reference sequence). The CDR3 is made up of 15 amino acids. J gave up 5 bases and V 5 bases, and 5 bases lay outside the gene matches. The CDR3 region is CASSVGDRGTGELFF. The CDR3 coding sequence is TGTGCCAGCAGCGTCGGGGACAGGGGAACCGGGGAGCTGTTTTTT.

The CDR3 coding sequence is TGTGCCAGCAGCTTATCCAGGAAAAGCTCCTACGAGCAGTACTTC. Residues: CASSLSRKSSYEQYF. The chain recombines TRBV11-2 with TRBJ2-7; D is uncertain. This CDR3 spans 15 amino acids. Germline CDR1 reads SGHAT; CDR2 reads FQNNGV. Trimming stripped 2 bases from V and 0 bases from J, with 11 bases between.

Only a few counts were recorded for this clone. CDR3 loop: CASSLGSGGDSNQPQHF. The CDR3 nucleotides are TGTGCCAGCAGCTTAGGGTCAGGGGGCGATAGCAATCAGCCCCAGCATTTT. The rearrangement joins TRBV13 to TRBJ1-5; TRBD1 agrees at 8 bases. With 0 bases clipped from V and 0 bases from J, the junction kept 4 bases outside the gene matches. Germline CDR1 is PRHDT and CDR2 is FYEKMQ (reference sequence). The length of the CDR3 is 17 residues.

The sample holds one count of this clone. The chain couples TRBV6-4 to TRBJ2-3; 10 positions agree with TRBD1. J gave up 4 bases and V 0 bases, and 1 base lay outside the gene matches. CDR1 is MRHNA and CDR2 is SNTAGT in the germline V gene. This CDR3 spans 15 amino acids. CDR3 amino acids: CASSDSTGGADTQYF. In DNA form, the CDR3 reads TGTGCCAGCAGTGACTCGACAGGGGGCGCAGATACGCAGTATTTT.

This chain connects TRBV7-9 to TRBJ1-3; unclear D gene. The CDR3 length is 12 residues. V shed 5 bases and J shed 12 bases, with 14 bases lying between them. Germline V CDR1 and CDR2: SEHNR, FQNEAQ (reference sequence). CDR3 nucleotide sequence: TGTGCCAGCAGCCAAGACGGAGGCCGCATATATTTT. Its protein product is CASSQDGGRIYF.